The 2 T cell receptor beta chains below were found in one sample sequenced in a study of T cell responses to AZD1222 COVID-19 vaccine. Assay used: immunoSEQ multiplex PCR; TCRdb lists only in-frame clones, some missing. The repertoire has 95,000 to 120,000 clones, around 88% of them found once; the top ten carry 6.5%. Sequenced material: peripheral blood, taken 28 days after the second AZD1222 dose. The receptors were gathered from an adult who received the AZD1222 COVID-19 vaccine.

The chain uses TRBV4-2 and TRBJ1-3, with a possible D match to TRBD1 (5 bases). The CDR3 is made up of 16 amino acids. Deletions cut 0 bases from V and 1 base from J, with 10 bases between. Germline V gene data show CDR1 as LGHNA and CDR2 as YNFKEQ. The CDR3 here is CASSQDWGGSGNTIYF. CDR3 bases: TGTGCCAGCAGCCAAGATTGGGGGGGATCTGGAAACACCATATATTTT.

The chain is built from TRBV9 and TRBJ2-1; TRBD2 aligns across 9 bases. This CDR3 has 14 residues. From germline, CDR1 is SGDLS and CDR2 YYNGEE. V lost 3 bases and J lost 8; bases outside the gene matches: 6. Here the CDR3 DNA reads TGTGCCAGCAGCGCAAGCGGGGGGTTGGATGAGCAGTTCTTC. This translates into CASSASGGLDEQFF. The complete variable domain, with remaining parts taken from reference TRBV9 and TRBJ2-1, reads DSGVTQTPKHLITATGQRVTLRCSPRSGDLSVYWYQQSLDQGLQFLIQYYNGEERAKGNILERFSAQQFPDLHSELNLSSLELGDSALYFCASSASGGLDEQFFGPGTRLTVL.